Sequencing of this T cell receptor (beta chain) was carried out in a study of early T cells in non-severe SARS-CoV-2 infection. As for the study in general: Chains stayed unpaired after sequencing of bulk RNA from unsorted whole blood.

Tagging with unique molecular identifiers was applied to individual cDNA molecules. TCRdb redid the calling of the 5' RACE reads with MiXCR, one entry per CDR3 protein. The profile shows around 61,000 distinct CDR3 sequences, roughly an eighth of them singletons. The V gene lost 6 bases and the J gene lost 0 bases, with 11 bases spanning the gap. The CDR3 is 14 residues long. CDR1 and CDR2 from the germline V gene are DFQATT and SNEGSKA (reference sequence). The rearrangement uses TRBV20-1 and TRBJ1-4; D not certain. The receptor comes from an adult who was a healthcare worker with PCR-confirmed SARS-CoV-2 infection or an uninfected control (not recorded which). Specimen: whole blood. The DNA of the CDR3 is TGCAGTGCATCAGTCGGTGCAACTAATGAAAAACTGTTTTTT. This codes for CSASVGATNEKLFF.